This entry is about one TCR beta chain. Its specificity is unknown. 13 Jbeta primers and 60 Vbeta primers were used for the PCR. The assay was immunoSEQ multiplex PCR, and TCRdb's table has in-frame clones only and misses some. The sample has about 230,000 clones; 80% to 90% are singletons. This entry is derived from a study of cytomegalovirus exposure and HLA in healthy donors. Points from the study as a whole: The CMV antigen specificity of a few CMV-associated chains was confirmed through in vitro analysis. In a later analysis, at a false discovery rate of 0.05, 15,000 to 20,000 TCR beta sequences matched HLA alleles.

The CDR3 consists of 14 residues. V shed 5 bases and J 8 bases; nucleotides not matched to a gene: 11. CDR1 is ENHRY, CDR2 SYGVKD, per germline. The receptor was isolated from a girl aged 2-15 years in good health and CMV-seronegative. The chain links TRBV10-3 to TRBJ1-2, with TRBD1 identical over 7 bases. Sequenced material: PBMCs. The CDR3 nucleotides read TGTGCCATCAGTCTAGGGGTACAGGGGACCGGCTACACCTTC. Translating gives CAISLGVQGTGYTF.